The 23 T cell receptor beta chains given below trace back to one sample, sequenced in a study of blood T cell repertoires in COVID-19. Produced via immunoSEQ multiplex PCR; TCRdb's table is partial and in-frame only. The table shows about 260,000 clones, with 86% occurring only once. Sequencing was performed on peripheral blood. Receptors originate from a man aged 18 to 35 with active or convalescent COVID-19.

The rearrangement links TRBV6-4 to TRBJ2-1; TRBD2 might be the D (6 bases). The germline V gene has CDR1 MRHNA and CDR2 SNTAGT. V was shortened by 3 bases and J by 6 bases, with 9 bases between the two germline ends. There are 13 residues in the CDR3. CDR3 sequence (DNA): TGTGCCAGCAGTGAAAGGGAGGTCAATGAGCAGTTCTTC. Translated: CASSEREVNEQFF.

The DNA for the CDR3 is TGTGCCAGCAGCTATTCACCCCACTATGGCTACACCTTC. Encoded protein: CASSYSPHYGYTF. The chain links TRBV12-3 or TRBV12-4 to TRBJ1-2; no definite D call. V was trimmed by 6 bases and J by 3 bases, leaving 11 bases between them. The CDR3 covers 13 residues.

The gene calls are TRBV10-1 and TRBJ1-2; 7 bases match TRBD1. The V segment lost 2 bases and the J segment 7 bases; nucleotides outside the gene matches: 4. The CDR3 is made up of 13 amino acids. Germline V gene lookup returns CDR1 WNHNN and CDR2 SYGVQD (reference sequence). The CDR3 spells CASSERTGGGYTF. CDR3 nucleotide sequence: TGCGCCAGCAGTGAGCGGACAGGTGGTGGCTACACCTTC.

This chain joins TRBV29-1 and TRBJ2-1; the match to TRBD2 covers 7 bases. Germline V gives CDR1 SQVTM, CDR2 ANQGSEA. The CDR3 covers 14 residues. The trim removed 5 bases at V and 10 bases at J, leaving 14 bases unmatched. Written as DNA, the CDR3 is TGCAGCGTTATTGGGGACTACCTAGGAGGAGAGCAGTTCTTC. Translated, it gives CSVIGDYLGGEQFF.

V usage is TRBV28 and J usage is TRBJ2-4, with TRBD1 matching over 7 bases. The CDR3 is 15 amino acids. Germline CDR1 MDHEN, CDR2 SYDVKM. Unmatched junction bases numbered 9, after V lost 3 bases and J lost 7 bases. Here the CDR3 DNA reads TGTGCCAGCAGTTTTATGTCGGCACAGGGGAACATTCAGTACTTC. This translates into CASSFMSAQGNIQYF.

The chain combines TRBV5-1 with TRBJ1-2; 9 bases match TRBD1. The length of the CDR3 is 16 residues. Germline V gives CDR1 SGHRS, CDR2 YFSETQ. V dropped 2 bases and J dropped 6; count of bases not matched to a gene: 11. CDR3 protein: CASSLSPFGTGNGYTF. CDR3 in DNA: TGCGCCAGCAGCTTATCCCCCTTTGGGACAGGGAATGGCTACACCTTC.

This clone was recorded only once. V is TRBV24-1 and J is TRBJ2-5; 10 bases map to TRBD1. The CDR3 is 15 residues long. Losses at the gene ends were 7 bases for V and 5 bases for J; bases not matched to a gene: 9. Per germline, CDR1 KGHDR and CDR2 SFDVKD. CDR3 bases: TGTGCCACCAGCCTGGGGACAGGGGCACGTGAGACCCAGTACTTC. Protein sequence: CATSLGTGARETQYF.

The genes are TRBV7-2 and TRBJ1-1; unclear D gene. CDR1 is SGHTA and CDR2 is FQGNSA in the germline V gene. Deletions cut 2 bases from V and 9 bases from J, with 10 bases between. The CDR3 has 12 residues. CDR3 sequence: CASSLYRGKAFF. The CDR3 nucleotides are TGTGCCAGCAGCTTATACCGGGGTAAAGCTTTCTTT.

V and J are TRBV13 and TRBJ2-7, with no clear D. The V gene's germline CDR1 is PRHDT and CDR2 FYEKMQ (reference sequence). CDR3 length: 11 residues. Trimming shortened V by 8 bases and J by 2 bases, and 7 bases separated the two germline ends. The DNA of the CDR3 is TGTGCCAGCCGTCGCGCCTACGAGCAGTACTTC. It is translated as CASRRAYEQYF. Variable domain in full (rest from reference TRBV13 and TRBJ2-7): AAGVIQSPRHLIKEKRETATLKCYPIPRHDTVYWYQQGPGQDPQFLISFYEKMQSDKGSIPDRFSAQQFSDYHSELNMSSLELGDSALYFCASRRAYEQYFGPGTRLTVT.

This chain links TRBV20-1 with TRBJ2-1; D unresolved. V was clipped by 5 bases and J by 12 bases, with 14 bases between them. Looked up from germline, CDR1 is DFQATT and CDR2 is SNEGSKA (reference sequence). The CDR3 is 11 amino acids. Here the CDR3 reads CSALFTPRQFF. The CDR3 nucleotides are TGCAGTGCTTTATTTACGCCGCGGCAGTTCTTC.

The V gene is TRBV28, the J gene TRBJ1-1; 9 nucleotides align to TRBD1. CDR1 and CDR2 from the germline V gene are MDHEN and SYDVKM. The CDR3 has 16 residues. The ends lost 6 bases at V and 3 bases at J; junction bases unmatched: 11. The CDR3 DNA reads TGTGCCAGCAGGAACGACAGGGGGTATCACTACACTGAAGCTTTCTTT. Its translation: CASRNDRGYHYTEAFF.

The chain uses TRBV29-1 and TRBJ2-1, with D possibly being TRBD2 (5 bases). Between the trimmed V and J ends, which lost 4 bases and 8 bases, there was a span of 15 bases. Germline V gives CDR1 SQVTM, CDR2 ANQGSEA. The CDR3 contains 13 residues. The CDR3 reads CSVARAGDDEQFF. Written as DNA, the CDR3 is TGCAGCGTTGCCCGTGCCGGGGATGATGAGCAGTTCTTC.

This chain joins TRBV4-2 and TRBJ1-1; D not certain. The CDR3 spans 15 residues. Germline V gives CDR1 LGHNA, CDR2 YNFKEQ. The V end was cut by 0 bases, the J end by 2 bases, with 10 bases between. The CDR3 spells CASSQEPTSNTEAFF. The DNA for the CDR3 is TGTGCCAGCAGCCAAGAACCTACCTCTAACACTGAAGCTTTCTTT.

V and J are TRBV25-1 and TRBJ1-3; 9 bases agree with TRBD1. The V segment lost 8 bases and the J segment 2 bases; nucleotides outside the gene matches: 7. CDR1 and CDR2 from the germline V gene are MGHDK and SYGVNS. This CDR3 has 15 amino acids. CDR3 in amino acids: CASCPQGATGNTIYF. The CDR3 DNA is TGTGCCAGCTGCCCACAGGGGGCGACTGGAAACACCATATATTTT.

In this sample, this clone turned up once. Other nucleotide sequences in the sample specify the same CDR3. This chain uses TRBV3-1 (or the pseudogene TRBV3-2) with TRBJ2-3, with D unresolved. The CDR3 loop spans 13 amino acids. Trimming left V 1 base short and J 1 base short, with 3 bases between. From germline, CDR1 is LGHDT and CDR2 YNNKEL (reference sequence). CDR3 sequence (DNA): TGTGCCAGCAGCCAAGGCGGCACAGATACGCAGTATTTT. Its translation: CASSQGGTDTQYF.

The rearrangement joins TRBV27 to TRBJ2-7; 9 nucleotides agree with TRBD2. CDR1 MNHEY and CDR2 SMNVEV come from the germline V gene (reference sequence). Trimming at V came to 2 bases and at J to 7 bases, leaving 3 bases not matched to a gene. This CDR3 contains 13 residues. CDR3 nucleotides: TGTGCCAGCAGTTTAGGACTAGCGTGGGAGCAGTACTTC. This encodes CASSLGLAWEQYF.

CDR3 loop: CASSLQPTTDQPQHF. The DNA for the CDR3 is TGTGCCAGCAGCCTCCAGCCGACAACCGATCAGCCCCAGCATTTT. V and J are TRBV9 and TRBJ1-5; no firm D call. V lost 4 bases, J lost 5 bases, and 16 bases lay in between. CDR3 size: 15 residues. Germline assignment: CDR1 SGDLS and CDR2 YYNGEE.

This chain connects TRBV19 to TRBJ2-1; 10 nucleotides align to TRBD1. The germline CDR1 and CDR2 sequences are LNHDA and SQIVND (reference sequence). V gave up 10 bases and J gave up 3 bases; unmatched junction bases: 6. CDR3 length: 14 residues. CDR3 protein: CATSGDRGYNEQFF. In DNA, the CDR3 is TGTGCCACTTCCGGGGACAGGGGCTACAATGAGCAGTTCTTC.

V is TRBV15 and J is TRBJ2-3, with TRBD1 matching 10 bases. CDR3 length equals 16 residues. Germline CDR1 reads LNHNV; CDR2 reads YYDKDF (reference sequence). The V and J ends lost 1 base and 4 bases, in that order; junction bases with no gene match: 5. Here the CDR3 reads CATSRGQGALPDTQYF. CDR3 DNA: TGTGCCACCAGCAGAGGACAGGGGGCTCTCCCAGATACGCAGTATTTT. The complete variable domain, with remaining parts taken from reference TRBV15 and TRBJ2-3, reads DAMVIQNPRYQVTQFGKPVTLSCSQTLNHNVMYWYQQKSSQAPKLLFHYYDKDFNNEADTPDNFQSRRPNTSFCFLDIRSPGLGDTAMYLCATSRGQGALPDTQYFGPGTRLTVL.

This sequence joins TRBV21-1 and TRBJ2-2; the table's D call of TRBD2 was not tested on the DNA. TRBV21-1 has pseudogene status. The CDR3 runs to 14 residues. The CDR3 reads CARSVLGGTGELFF. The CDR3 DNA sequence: TGTGCCAGGTCGGTTCTGGGCGGGACCGGGGAGCTGTTTTTT.

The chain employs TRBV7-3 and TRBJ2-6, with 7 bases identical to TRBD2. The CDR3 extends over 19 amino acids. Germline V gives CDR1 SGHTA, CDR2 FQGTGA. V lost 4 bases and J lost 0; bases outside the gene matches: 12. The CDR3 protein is CASSSHRAGRVSGANVLTF. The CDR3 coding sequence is TGTGCCAGCAGCTCCCATCGAGCGGGAAGAGTCTCTGGGGCCAACGTCCTGACTTTC.

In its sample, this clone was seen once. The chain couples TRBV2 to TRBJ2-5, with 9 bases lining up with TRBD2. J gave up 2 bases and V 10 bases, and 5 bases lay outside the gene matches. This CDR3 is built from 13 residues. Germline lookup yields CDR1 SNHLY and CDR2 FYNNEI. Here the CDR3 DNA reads TGTGCCACCGGACTAGCGCGTCAAGAGACCCAGTACTTC. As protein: CATGLARQETQYF.

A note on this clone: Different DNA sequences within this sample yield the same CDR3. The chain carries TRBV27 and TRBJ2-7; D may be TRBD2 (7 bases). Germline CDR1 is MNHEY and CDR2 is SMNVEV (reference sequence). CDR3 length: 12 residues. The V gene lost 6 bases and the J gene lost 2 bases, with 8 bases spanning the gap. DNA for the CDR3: TGTGCCAGCAGCGGGGGGCCCTACGAGCAGTACTTC. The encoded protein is CASSGGPYEQYF.